This T cell receptor beta chain was documented in a study of cytomegalovirus exposure and HLA in healthy donors. Study-wide findings and caveats: Across donors, sequencing depth was assumed by presence/absence analyses to be roughly uniform. On later analysis, the bulk of CMV-associated TCR beta chains appeared to be HLA-restricted.

The CDR3 covers 17 residues. Germline V CDR1 and CDR2: SGHRS, YFSETQ. V lost 0 bases and J lost 0, with 13 bases in between. About this clone itself: Antigen: not known.

PCR involved 60 Vbeta and 13 Jbeta primers. TCRdb's copy holds only in-frame clones and misses some; the assay was immunoSEQ multiplex PCR. Here the sample spans some 60,000 clones, 70% to 90% being singletons. The sample consisted of PBMCs. The rearrangement joins TRBV5-1 to TRBJ2-1, with a tentative D call TRBD1 (7 bases). The source is a male donor in good health and CMV-seronegative. In DNA form, the CDR3 reads TGCGCCAGCAGCTTGGGGACAGGCGGGACCTCCTACAATGAGCAGTTCTTC. Its protein is CASSLGTGGTSYNEQFF.